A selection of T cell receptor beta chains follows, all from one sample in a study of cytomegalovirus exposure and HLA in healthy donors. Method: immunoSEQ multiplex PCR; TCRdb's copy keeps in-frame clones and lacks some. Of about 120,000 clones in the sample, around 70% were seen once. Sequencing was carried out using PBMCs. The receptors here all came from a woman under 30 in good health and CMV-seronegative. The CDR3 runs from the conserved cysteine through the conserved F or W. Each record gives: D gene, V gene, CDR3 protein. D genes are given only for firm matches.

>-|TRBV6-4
CASSRQPLGDTQYF
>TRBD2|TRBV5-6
CASSTSGGSHEQYF
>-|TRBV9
CASSSRQDNSPLHF
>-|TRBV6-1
CASNVGPNYGYTF
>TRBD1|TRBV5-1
CASSFPGQGENEQFF
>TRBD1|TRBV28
CASSSGTGTFAAFF
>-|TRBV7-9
CASSLAQGRNSPLHF
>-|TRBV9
CASSEDRLSTEAFF
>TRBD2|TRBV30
CAWSGAGGPEWETQYF
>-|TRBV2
CASSEAHPGDYGYTF
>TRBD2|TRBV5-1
CASSLVFAGGSTGELFF
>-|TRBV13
CASSLGGLPLSPLHF
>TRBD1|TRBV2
CASSVGQFNQPQHF
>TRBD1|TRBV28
CASSAPGQGTYEQYF
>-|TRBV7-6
CASSLVQGYYNEQFF
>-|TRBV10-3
CAISEGAVADTQYF
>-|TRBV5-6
CASSLGGVETQYF
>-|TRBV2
CASRLMSYEQYF
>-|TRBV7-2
CASSFNHRVGYTF
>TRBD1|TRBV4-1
CASSQDWSAGQGRNEQFF
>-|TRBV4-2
CASSQDRVDTQFF
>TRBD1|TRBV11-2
CASSLGGGGSQPQHF
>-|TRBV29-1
CSVEDGWTENYGYTF
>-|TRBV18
CASSPNVEENTEAFF
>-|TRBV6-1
CASSDRNTEAFF
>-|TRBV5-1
CASSLGTGEQYF
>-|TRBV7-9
CASSLAQGLDYGYTF
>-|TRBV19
CASSGLSYEQYF
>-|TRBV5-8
CASSLGLTGPSNTEAFF
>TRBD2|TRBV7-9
CASSSTGTSAYEQYF
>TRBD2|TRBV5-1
CASSLGGRADTQYF
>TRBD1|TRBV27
CASSLDRVGTEAFF
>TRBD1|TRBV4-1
CASSPDRGRQPQHF
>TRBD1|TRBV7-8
CASSTRTGSNQPQHF
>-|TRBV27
CASSSPGQGYNEQFF
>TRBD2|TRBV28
CASSYPLAGQYTDTQYF
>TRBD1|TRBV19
CASRIRDRDYQPQHF